These 2 T cell receptor beta chains were all obtained from the same sample, sequenced in a study of blood T cell repertoires in COVID-19. Using immunoSEQ multiplex PCR, the repertoire was profiled, and TCRdb retains in-frame clones only, with some absent. The sample includes tens of thousands of clones, around 75% of them seen just once. Material: peripheral blood. The receptors originated from a woman older than 75 with active or convalescent COVID-19.

Notes on this clone: An end of the junction does not agree with germline; a read error may underlie this. V is TRBV2 and J is TRBJ2-3; possible D gene TRBD2, 6 bases. Germline V gene data show CDR1 as SNHLY and CDR2 as FYNNEI. The CDR3 loop spans 13 amino acids. CDR3 DNA: TGTGCCAGCAGTGTTGGGGACTGGACTTCTTGGACCTTT. Residues: CASSVGDWTSWTF.

The rearrangement links TRBV11-2 to TRBJ2-2; weak D call: TRBD1 (5 bases). Germline values: CDR1 SGHAT, CDR2 FQNNGV. This CDR3 region has 16 residues. The V and J ends lost 2 bases and 5 bases respectively, with 15 bases between them. The CDR3 loop is CASSLNSAAGTGELFF. The CDR3 nucleotides are TGTGCCAGCAGCTTAAACTCGGCCGCAGGGACCGGGGAGCTGTTTTTT.